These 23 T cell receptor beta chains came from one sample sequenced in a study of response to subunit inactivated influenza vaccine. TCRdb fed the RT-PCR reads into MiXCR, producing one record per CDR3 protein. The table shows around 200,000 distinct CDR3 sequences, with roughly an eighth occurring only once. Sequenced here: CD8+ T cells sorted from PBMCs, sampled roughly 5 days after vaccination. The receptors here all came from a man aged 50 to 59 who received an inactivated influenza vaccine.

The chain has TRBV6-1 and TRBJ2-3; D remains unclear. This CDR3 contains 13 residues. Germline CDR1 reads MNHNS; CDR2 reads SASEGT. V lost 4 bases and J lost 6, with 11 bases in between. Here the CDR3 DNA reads TGTGCCAGCAGTGGCGGTGGGCCGGATACGCAGTATTTT. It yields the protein CASSGGGPDTQYF.

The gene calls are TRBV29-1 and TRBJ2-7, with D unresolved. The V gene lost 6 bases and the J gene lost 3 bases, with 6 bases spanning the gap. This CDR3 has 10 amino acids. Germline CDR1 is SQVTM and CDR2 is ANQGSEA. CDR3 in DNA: TGCAGCGTCAAAAGCTACGAGCAGTACTTC. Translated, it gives CSVKSYEQYF.

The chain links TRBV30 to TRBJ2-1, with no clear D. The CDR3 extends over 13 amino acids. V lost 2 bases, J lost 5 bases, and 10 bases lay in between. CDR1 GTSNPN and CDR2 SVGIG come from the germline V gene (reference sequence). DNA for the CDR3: TGTGCCTGGAGTATAGGTTTTAACAATGAGCAGTTCTTC. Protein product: CAWSIGFNNEQFF.

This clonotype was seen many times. The CDR3 sequence: CASSRALDEQFF. The CDR3 DNA reads TGTGCCAGCAGCCGCGCCTTGGATGAGCAGTTCTTC. The chain has TRBV7-8 and TRBJ2-1; the D is unclear. The germline V gene encodes CDR1 SGHVS and CDR2 FQNEAQ. V was pared by 5 bases and J by 8 bases, with 10 bases between. This CDR3 contains 12 residues. Drawing the rest from reference TRBV7-8 and TRBJ2-1, the complete variable domain is GAGVSQSPRYKVAKRGQDVALRCDPISGHVSLFWYQQALGQGPEFLTYFQNEAQLDKSGLPSDRFFAERPEGSVSTLKIQRTQQEDSAVYLCASSRALDEQFFGPGTRLTVL.

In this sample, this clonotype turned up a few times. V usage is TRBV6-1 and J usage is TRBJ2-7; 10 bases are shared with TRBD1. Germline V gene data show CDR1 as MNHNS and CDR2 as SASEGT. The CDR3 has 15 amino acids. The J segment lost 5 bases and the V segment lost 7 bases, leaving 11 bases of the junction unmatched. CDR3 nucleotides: TGTGCCAGCACGCCGTTTGCCGGGACAGGGGACGAGCAGTACTTC. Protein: CASTPFAGTGDEQYF.

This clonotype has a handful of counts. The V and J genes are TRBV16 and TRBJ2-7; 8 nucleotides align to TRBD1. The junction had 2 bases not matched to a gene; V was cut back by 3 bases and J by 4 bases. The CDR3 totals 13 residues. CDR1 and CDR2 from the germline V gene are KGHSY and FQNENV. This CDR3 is CASSHTGGYEQYF. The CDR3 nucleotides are TGTGCCAGCAGCCATACAGGGGGATACGAGCAGTACTTC.

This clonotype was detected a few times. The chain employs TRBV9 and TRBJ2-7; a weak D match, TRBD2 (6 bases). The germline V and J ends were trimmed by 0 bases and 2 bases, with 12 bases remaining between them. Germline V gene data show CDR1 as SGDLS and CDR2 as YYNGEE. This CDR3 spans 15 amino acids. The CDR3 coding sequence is TGTGCCAGCAGCGTAGGTAGTAGCGGTACCTACGAGCAGTACTTC. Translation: CASSVGSSGTYEQYF.

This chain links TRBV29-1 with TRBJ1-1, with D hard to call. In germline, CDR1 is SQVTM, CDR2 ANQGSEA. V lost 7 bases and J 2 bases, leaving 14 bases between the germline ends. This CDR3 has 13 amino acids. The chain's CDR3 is CSGQVGFNTEAFF. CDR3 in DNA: TGCAGCGGCCAAGTCGGGTTCAACACTGAAGCTTTCTTT.

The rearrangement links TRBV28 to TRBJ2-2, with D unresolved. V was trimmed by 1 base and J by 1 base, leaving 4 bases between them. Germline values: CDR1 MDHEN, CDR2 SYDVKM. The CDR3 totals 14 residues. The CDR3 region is CASSLSRNTGELFF. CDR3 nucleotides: TGTGCCAGCAGTTTATCCCGGAACACCGGGGAGCTGTTTTTT.

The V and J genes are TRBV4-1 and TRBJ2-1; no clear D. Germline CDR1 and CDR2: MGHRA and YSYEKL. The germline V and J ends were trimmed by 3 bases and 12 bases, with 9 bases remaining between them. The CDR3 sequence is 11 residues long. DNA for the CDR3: TGCGCCAGCAGCCAGGGCAGCCCGCAGTTCTTC. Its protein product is CASSQGSPQFF.

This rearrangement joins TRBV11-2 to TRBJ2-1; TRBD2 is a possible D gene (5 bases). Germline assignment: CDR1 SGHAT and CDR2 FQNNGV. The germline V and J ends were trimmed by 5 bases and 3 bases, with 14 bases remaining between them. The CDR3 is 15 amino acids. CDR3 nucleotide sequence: TGTGCCAGCAGCCCCGAAGTAGCGATCTACAATGAGCAGTTCTTC. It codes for CASSPEVAIYNEQFF. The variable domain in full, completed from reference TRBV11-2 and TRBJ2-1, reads EAGVAQSPRYKIIEKRQSVAFWCNPISGHATLYWYQQILGQGPKLLIQFQNNGVVDDSQLPKDRFSAERLKGVDSTLKIQPAKLEDSAVYLCASSPEVAIYNEQFFGPGTRLTVL.

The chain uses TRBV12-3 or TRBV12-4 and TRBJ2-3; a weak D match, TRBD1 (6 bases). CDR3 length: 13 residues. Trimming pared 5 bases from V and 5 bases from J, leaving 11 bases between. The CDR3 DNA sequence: TGTGCCAGCAGTCCCCCAGGGGTAGATACGCAGTATTTT. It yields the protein CASSPPGVDTQYF.

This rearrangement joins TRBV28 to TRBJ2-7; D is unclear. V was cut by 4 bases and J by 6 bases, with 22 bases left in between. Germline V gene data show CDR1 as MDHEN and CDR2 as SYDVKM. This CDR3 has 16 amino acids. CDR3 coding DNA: TGTGCCAGCAGTTCGCCCCTGTCCCAAAGGGTCACCGAGCAGTACTTC. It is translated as CASSSPLSQRVTEQYF.

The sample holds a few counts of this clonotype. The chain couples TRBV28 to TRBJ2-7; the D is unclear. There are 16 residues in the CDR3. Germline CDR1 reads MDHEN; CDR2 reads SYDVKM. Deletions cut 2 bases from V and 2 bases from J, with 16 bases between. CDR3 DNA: TGTGCCAGCAGTTTAAATGGCCGGACCATCACCTACGAGCAGTACTTC. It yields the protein CASSLNGRTITYEQYF.

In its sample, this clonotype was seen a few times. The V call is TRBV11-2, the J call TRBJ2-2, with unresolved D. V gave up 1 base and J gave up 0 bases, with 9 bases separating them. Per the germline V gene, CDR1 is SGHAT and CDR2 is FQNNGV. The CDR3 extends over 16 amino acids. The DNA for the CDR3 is TGTGCCAGCAGCTTAGCTCCCAGTCCGAACACCGGGGAGCTGTTTTTT. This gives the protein CASSLAPSPNTGELFF.

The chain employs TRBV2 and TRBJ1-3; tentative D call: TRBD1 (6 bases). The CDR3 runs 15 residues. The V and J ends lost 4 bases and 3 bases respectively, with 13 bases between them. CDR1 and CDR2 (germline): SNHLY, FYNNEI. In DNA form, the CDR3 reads TGTGCCAGCAGTGTTTCGGGGGCAAGTGGAAACACCATATATTTT. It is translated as CASSVSGASGNTIYF.

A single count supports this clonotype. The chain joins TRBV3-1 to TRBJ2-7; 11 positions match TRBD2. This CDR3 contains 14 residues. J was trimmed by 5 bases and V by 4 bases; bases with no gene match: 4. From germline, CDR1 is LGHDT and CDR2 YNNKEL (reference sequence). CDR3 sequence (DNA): TGTGCCAGCAGCCTTAGCGGGAGGGCCAACGAGCAGTACTTC. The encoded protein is CASSLSGRANEQYF.

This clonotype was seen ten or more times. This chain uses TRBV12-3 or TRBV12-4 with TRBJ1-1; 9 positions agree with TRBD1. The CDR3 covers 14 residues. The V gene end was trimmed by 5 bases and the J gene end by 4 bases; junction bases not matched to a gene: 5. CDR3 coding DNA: TGTGCCAGCAGTCCCTTGGACAGGGGCACTGAAGCTTTCTTT. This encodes CASSPLDRGTEAFF.

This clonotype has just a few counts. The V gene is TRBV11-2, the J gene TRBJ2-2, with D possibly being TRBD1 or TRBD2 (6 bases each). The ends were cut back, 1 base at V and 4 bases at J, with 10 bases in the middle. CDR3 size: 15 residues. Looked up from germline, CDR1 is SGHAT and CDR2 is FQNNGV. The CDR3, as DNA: TGTGCCAGCAGCTTAGGAGGAGGGGGCACCGGGGAGCTGTTTTTT. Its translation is CASSLGGGGTGELFF.

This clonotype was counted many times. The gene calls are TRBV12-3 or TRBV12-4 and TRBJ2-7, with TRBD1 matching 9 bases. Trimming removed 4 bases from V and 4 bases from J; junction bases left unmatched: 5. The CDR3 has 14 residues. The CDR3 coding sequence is TGTGCCAGCAGTTCCTACGGGACAGGGTACGAGCAGTACTTC. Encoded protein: CASSSYGTGYEQYF.

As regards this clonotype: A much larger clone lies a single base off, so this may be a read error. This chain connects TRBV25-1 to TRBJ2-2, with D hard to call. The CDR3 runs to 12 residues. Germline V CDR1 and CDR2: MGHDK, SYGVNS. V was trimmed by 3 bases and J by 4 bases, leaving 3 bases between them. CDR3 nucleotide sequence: TGTGCCAGCAGTGAGGCCACCGGGGAGCTGTTTTTT. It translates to CASSEATGELFF.

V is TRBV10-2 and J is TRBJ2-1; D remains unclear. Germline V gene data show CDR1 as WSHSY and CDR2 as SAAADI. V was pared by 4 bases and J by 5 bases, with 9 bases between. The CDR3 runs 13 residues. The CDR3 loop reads CASSGTPNNEQFF. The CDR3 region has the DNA TGCGCCAGCAGTGGGACGCCGAACAATGAGCAGTTCTTC.

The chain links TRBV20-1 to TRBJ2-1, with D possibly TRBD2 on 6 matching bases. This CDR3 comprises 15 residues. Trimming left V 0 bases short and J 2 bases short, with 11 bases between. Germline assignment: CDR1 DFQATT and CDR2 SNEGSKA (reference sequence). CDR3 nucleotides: TGCAGTGCTAGAGATAGGCCTAGCGCCTACAATGAGCAGTTCTTC. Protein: CSARDRPSAYNEQFF.